The next 17 T cell receptor beta chains were all read from a single sample in a study of follicular helper T cells after annual influenza vaccination (dated by TCRdb to about 2017). Preparation of the library involved the immunoSEQ multiplex PCR assay. Here the immuneACCESS table is served through TCRdb, limited to in-frame sequences with V and J called. Missing clones are a known gap in these copies; in checked studies unresolved V genes cover under half, and the rest lacks a known reason. This sample lists about 11,000 clones; more than 75% were detected once. Jointly, the top ten make up approximately 0.91% of the sample. The time point label of this sample denotes: 2014-2015 season, pre-vaccination. The sequencing used CXCR5- memory CD4+ T cells sorted from blood, collected on the day of influenza vaccination. In the paper's terms, the cell subset or site label means: CXCR5- memory CD4 T cells. These receptors were obtained from an adult who received the influenza vaccine.

This clone is a singleton in its sample. This chain connects TRBV28 to TRBJ1-4; no clear D gene. CDR3 length: 12 amino acids. Germline assignment: CDR1 MDHEN and CDR2 SYDVKM. The ends were cut back, 5 bases at V and 6 bases at J, with 7 bases in the middle. The CDR3 spells CASSPVDEKLFF. The CDR3 nucleotides read TGTGCCAGCAGTCCTGTGGATGAAAAACTGTTTTTT.

This rearrangement joins TRBV6-1 to TRBJ1-4; weak D call: TRBD1 (5 bases). The CDR3 has 13 amino acids. Trimming pared 6 bases from V and 7 bases from J, leaving 12 bases between. Looked up from germline, CDR1 is MNHNS and CDR2 is SASEGT. CDR3 sequence: CASRGLFGEKLFF. The CDR3 DNA reads TGTGCCAGCAGGGGGCTTTTCGGTGAAAAACTGTTTTTT.

The chain employs TRBV25-1 and TRBJ2-3, with TRBD2 matching over 7 bases. The length of the CDR3 is 15 residues. With V trimmed by 1 base and J by 3 bases, 4 bases remained unmatched. Germline lookup yields CDR1 MGHDK and CDR2 SYGVNS. For the CDR3, the DNA is TGTGCCAGCAGTGAATGGGGGGAGGGGACAGATACGCAGTATTTT. Amino acid sequence: CASSEWGEGTDTQYF.

The chain employs TRBV5-1 and TRBJ1-5; 10 bases fit TRBD1. The germline V gene encodes CDR1 SGHRS and CDR2 YFSETQ. The CDR3 runs to 14 residues. J was trimmed by 8 bases and V by 4 bases; bases with no gene match: 6. The CDR3 bases are TGCGCCAGCAGCCTCGGACAGGGGGGTGAGCCCCAGCATTTT. Amino acid sequence: CASSLGQGGEPQHF.

The chain combines TRBV29-1 with TRBJ1-4; 7 positions agree with TRBD1. This CDR3 has 16 amino acids. The V and J ends lost 1 base and 3 bases, in that order; junction bases with no gene match: 8. CDR1 is SQVTM and CDR2 is ANQGSEA in the germline V gene. The CDR3 DNA follows: TGCAGCGTTGAAGGGGACAGAGATTCTCCTAATGAAAAACTGTTTTTT. Its translation: CSVEGDRDSPNEKLFF.

The chain couples TRBV6-1 to TRBJ1-1, with 9 bases identical to TRBD1. This CDR3 spans 15 amino acids. Losses at the gene ends were 5 bases for V and 4 bases for J; bases not matched to a gene: 8. The germline V gene has CDR1 MNHNS and CDR2 SASEGT. The CDR3 sequence: CASSRHRGQATEAFF. The CDR3 DNA reads TGTGCCAGCAGTAGACACAGGGGGCAGGCCACTGAAGCTTTCTTT.

The rearrangement links TRBV10-3 to TRBJ1-1; the D is unclear. The germline V gene has CDR1 ENHRY and CDR2 SYGVKD. The length of the CDR3 is 16 residues. The ends were cut back, 6 bases at V and 0 bases at J, with 17 bases in the middle. CDR3 coding DNA: TGTGCCATCAGCCTGGGCTCAATCGGAATGAACACTGAAGCTTTCTTT. Its protein product is CAISLGSIGMNTEAFF.

The chain has TRBV7-6 and TRBJ2-2, with 11 bases that match TRBD1. Per germline, CDR1 SGHVS and CDR2 FNYEAQ. The trim removed 3 bases at V and 1 base at J, leaving 1 base unmatched. The CDR3 extends over 16 amino acids. For the CDR3, the DNA is TGTGCCAGCAGCTTGGGGACAGGGGGGAACACCGGGGAGCTGTTTTTT. As protein: CASSLGTGGNTGELFF.

The chain employs TRBV29-1 and TRBJ2-2; TRBD1 matches at 8 bases. Per germline, CDR1 SQVTM and CDR2 ANQGSEA. V lost 4 bases to trimming and J lost 6 bases; unmatched junction nucleotides: 10. The CDR3 totals 15 residues. CDR3 protein: CSVGTSGGIPGELFF. In DNA, the CDR3 is TGCAGCGTTGGCACTTCAGGGGGCATCCCCGGGGAGCTGTTTTTT.

J is TRBJ1-5 and V is TRBV6-5; D might be TRBD1 (5 bases). V shed 0 bases and J shed 2 bases, with 5 bases lying between them. This CDR3 is built from 14 residues. From germline, CDR1 is MNHEY and CDR2 SVGAGI. The CDR3 loop reads CASSYSGGNQPQHF. For the CDR3, the DNA is TGTGCCAGCAGTTACTCAGGGGGCAATCAGCCCCAGCATTTT.

This clone has a single count. The chain links TRBV7-6 to TRBJ2-5; D unresolved. Trimming took off 5 bases at V and 2 bases at J, with 3 bases between the two ends. Germline CDR1 and CDR2: SGHVS and FNYEAQ. The CDR3 has 11 amino acids. The DNA for the CDR3 is TGTGCCAGCAGCCGTCAAGAGACCCAGTACTTC. Its translation is CASSRQETQYF.

V gene TRBV18 combines with J gene TRBJ1-1, with 7 nucleotides matching TRBD1. The CDR3 covers 13 residues. Losses at the gene ends were 2 bases for V and 5 bases for J; bases not matched to a gene: 2. Germline V gene data show CDR1 as KGHSH and CDR2 as LQKENI. In nucleotides, the CDR3 is TGTGCCAGCTCACCAGCAGGGGGTACTGAAGCTTTCTTT. Protein: CASSPAGGTEAFF.

V usage is TRBV5-1 and J usage is TRBJ2-1; D is unresolved. The germline CDR1 and CDR2 sequences are SGHRS and YFSETQ. Deletions cut 1 base from V and 6 bases from J, with 5 bases between. The CDR3 sequence is 12 residues long. The CDR3, as DNA: TGCGCCAGCAGCTTGAGTAGCAATGAGCAGTTCTTC. Protein sequence: CASSLSSNEQFF.

J is TRBJ1-3 and V is TRBV5-1; the D gene is possibly TRBD1 (5 bases). Germline CDR1 is SGHRS and CDR2 is YFSETQ. There are 12 residues in the CDR3. The ends were cut back, 0 bases at V and 7 bases at J, with 5 bases in the middle. The CDR3 sequence is CASSLDRNTIYF. The CDR3 bases are TGCGCCAGCAGCTTGGACAGGAACACCATATATTTT.

Note on this clone: The germline gene is not matched at one end of the junction; a read error may be the cause. This rearrangement joins TRBV4-1 to TRBJ1-4; 9 positions match TRBD1. CDR1 MGHRA and CDR2 YSYEKL come from the germline V gene. There are 15 residues in the CDR3. The CDR3 loop reads CASSPRDRAKEKLFF. CDR3 DNA: TGCGCCAGCAGCCCCCGGGACAGGGCTAAAGAAAAACTGTTTTTT.

The chain is built from TRBV4-2 and TRBJ1-3, with D possibly matching TRBD1 (5 bases). V gave up 0 bases and J gave up 3 bases, with 12 bases separating them. Germline V CDR1 and CDR2: LGHNA, YNFKEQ. This CDR3 region has 16 residues. CDR3 DNA: TGTGCCAGCAGCCAAGATCCCGGGGGTTTTGGAAACACCATATATTTT. Encoded protein: CASSQDPGGFGNTIYF.

V and J are TRBV5-1 and TRBJ2-6, with D possibly being TRBD1 or TRBD2 (5 bases each). Deletions cut 7 bases from V and 4 bases from J, with 15 bases between. CDR1 and CDR2 from the germline V gene are SGHRS and YFSETQ. CDR3 length equals 15 residues. The CDR3 protein is CASGTNLGGANVLTF. The CDR3 nucleotides read TGCGCCAGCGGGACGAACTTGGGAGGGGCCAACGTCCTGACTTTC. Full variable domain (rest looked up from reference TRBV5-1 and TRBJ2-6): KAGVTQTPRYLIKTRGQQVTLSCSPISGHRSVSWYQQTPGQGLQFLFEYFSETQRNKGNFPGRFSGRQFSNSRSEMNVSTLELGDSALYLCASGTNLGGANVLTFGAGSRLTVL.